One and the same sample provided the 21 T cell receptor beta chains below, sequenced in a study of low-dose radiotherapy and immunotherapy resistance in tumors. Primers targeting TRAV and TRBV primed first-strand cDNA, covering alpha and beta chains. TCRs underwent 15 to 25 PCR cycles of amplification with a constant-region primer and V-primer adapter. TCRdb re-called the reads with MiXCR, one entry per CDR3 protein. The table shows 65,000 to 85,000 distinct CDR3 sequences, with roughly 17% occurring only once. Time point given: after trial treatment. As for treatment: LDRT plus nivolumab, ipilimumab, low-dose cyclophosphamide and aspirin (RACIN trial). The sequenced sample was PBMCs, obtained after low-dose radiotherapy plus immunotherapy. The receptors come from a male donor with prostate cancer.

This clonotype was picked up many times. This chain joins TRBV6-2 or TRBV6-3 and TRBJ2-3, with TRBD2 as a possible D gene (5 bases). V shed 6 bases and J shed 0 bases, with 10 bases lying between them. Germline-derived CDR1 and CDR2 are MNHEY and SVGEGT. The CDR3 has 14 amino acids. CDR3 DNA: TGTGCCAGCAGGGCGGGTCCTAGCACAGATACGCAGTATTTT. This codes for CASRAGPSTDTQYF.

The chain has TRBV4-2 and TRBJ2-1, with 8 bases that match TRBD2. Germline V CDR1 and CDR2: LGHNA, YNFKEQ. V lost 1 base, J lost 7 bases, and 9 bases stayed unmatched. The CDR3 runs 16 residues. In DNA form, the CDR3 reads TGTGCCAGCAGCCAAGGTCCCAGCGGGAGTTTAAATGAGCAGTTCTTC. Its protein product is CASSQGPSGSLNEQFF.

V gene TRBV4-2 combines with J gene TRBJ2-3, with unresolved D. V was cut by 1 base and J by 8 bases, with 7 bases left in between. Germline-derived CDR1 and CDR2 are LGHNA and YNFKEQ. This CDR3 comprises 12 residues. Here the CDR3 DNA reads TGTGCCAGCAGCCAAGGAGAGGTTACGCAGTATTTT. Translating gives CASSQGEVTQYF.

Details on this clonotype: This likely came from a read error, as a far larger clone is one base away. The V and J genes are TRBV9 and TRBJ2-7, with 7 bases that match TRBD2. CDR1 and CDR2 (germline): SGDLS, YYNGEE. With 0 bases clipped from V and 7 bases from J, the junction kept 7 bases outside the gene matches. The CDR3 is 14 residues long. This chain's CDR3 is CASSVGLASVEQYF. The CDR3 DNA reads as TGTGCCAGCAGCGTAGGACTAGCATCTGTTGAGCAGTACTTC. Filled out from reference TRBV9 and TRBJ2-7, the complete variable domain reads DSGVTQTPKHLITATGQRVTLRCSPRSGDLSVYWYQQSLDQGLQFLIQYYNGEERAKGNILERFSAQQFPDLHSELNLSSLELGDSALYFCASSVGLASVEQYFGPGTRLTVT.

This clonotype occurred many times. The J gene is TRBJ2-7, the V gene TRBV14, with D unclear. The CDR3 has 13 amino acids. Trimming pared 4 bases from V and 6 bases from J, leaving 13 bases between. Germline values: CDR1 SGHDN, CDR2 FVKESK. CDR3 nucleotides: TGTGCCAGCAGCCCGTCCCTCTCGACCGAGCAGTACTTC. It encodes CASSPSLSTEQYF.

There are many counts of this clonotype. This chain connects TRBV7-9 to TRBJ2-4, with D possibly matching TRBD2 (6 bases). V was pared by 7 bases and J by 2 bases, with 12 bases between. In germline, CDR1 is SEHNR, CDR2 FQNEAQ (reference sequence). The CDR3 extends over 14 amino acids. CDR3 in DNA: TGTGCCAGCAACACCGGGGGATCCAAAAACATTCAGTACTTC. It codes for CASNTGGSKNIQYF.

This clonotype was found many times. The CDR3 is CASSLVSPGGYTF. The CDR3 DNA reads TGTGCCAGCAGCTTGGTCTCCCCAGGGGGCTACACCTTC. V gene TRBV5-6 combines with J gene TRBJ1-2; tentative D call: TRBD1 (5 bases). Looked up from germline, CDR1 is SGHDT and CDR2 is YYEEEE. The CDR3 extends over 13 amino acids. Deletions cut 0 bases from V and 8 bases from J, with 11 bases between.

In its sample, this clonotype was seen many times. V gene TRBV7-9 combines with J gene TRBJ2-7; TRBD2 matches 10 bases. CDR3 length: 14 amino acids. Germline V CDR1 and CDR2: SEHNR, FQNEAQ (reference sequence). The V segment lost 4 bases and the J segment 6 bases; nucleotides outside the gene matches: 6. The CDR3 sequence: CASSSTSGISEQYF. The CDR3 DNA is TGTGCCAGCAGCTCCACTAGCGGGATCTCCGAGCAGTACTTC.

This clonotype was observed many times. The chain is built from TRBV11-3 and TRBJ1-1; D possibly corresponds to TRBD1 (5 bases). The CDR3 loop spans 12 amino acids. Germline V gives CDR1 SGHNT, CDR2 YENEEA. Trimming removed 6 bases at V and 5 bases at J, with 10 bases between. Here the CDR3 reads CASSPGGTEAFF. CDR3 DNA: TGTGCCAGCAGTCCGGGGGGGACTGAAGCTTTCTTT.

In the case of this clonotype: With only one base between it and a far larger clone, this is likely a read error. The rearrangement joins TRBV10-3 to TRBJ2-4; D is perhaps TRBD2 (6 bases). Trimming took 5 bases from V and 0 from J, leaving 17 bases between them. Germline V gives CDR1 ENHRY, CDR2 SYGVKD. CDR3 length: 17 amino acids. The DNA of the CDR3 is TGTGCCATCAGTTATCTCGGGGGAGGAATAGCCAAAAACATTCAGTACTTC. Translated: CAISYLGGGIAKNIQYF.

The rearrangement links TRBV20-1 to TRBJ2-7; D is undetermined. Deletions cut 6 bases from V and 3 bases from J, with 9 bases between. The germline CDR1 and CDR2 sequences are DFQATT and SNEGSKA (reference sequence). The CDR3 sequence is 11 residues long. In DNA, the CDR3 is TGCAGTGCCCAGGTTCTCTACGAGCAGTACTTC. Protein product: CSAQVLYEQYF.

This clonotype was counted between two and nine times. V gene TRBV7-8 combines with J gene TRBJ1-5; 7 bases line up with TRBD1. After removal of 8 bases from V and 4 bases from J, the junction contained 8 bases not matched to a gene. This CDR3 has 14 amino acids. Germline assignment: CDR1 SGHVS and CDR2 FQNEAQ. DNA of the CDR3: TGTGCCAGCGCTTACTGGGACAGTAATCAGCCCCAGCATTTT. Protein sequence: CASAYWDSNQPQHF.

This clonotype was counted many times. CDR3 residues: CASSFAGQETQYF. As DNA, the CDR3 is TGTGCCAGCAGTTTTGCAGGTCAAGAGACCCAGTACTTC. The J gene is TRBJ2-5, the V gene TRBV27; D unresolved. This CDR3 is built from 13 residues. CDR1 and CDR2 from the germline V gene are MNHEY and SMNVEV (reference sequence). Trimming shortened V by 3 bases and J by 2 bases, and 7 bases separated the two germline ends.

This clonotype has ten or more counts. This rearrangement joins TRBV5-4 to TRBJ1-3, with a tentative D call TRBD1 (6 bases). The CDR3 is 17 residues long. Germline V CDR1 and CDR2: SGHNT, YYREEE (reference sequence). V was shortened by 4 bases and J by 0 bases, with 17 bases between the two germline ends. Written as DNA, the CDR3 is TGTGCCAGCAGCACCCCGTCGGGGGGCCCCTCTGGAAACACCATATATTTT. This sequence encodes CASSTPSGGPSGNTIYF. Together with reference TRBV5-4 and TRBJ1-3, the CDR3 gives the full variable domain: ETGVTQSPTHLIKTRGQQVTLRCSSQSGHNTVSWYQQALGQGPQFIFQYYREEENGRGNFPPRFSGLQFPNYSSELNVNALELDDSALYLCASSTPSGGPSGNTIYFGEGSWLTVV.

In this sample, this clonotype turned up many times. CDR3 coding DNA: TGTGCCAGCAGCTTCGGCAGGCCTCAGAACACCGGGGAGCTGTTTTTT. Translating gives CASSFGRPQNTGELFF. The chain employs TRBV7-2 and TRBJ2-2; no definite D call. Germline-derived CDR1 and CDR2 are SGHTA and FQGNSA. V was pared by 3 bases and J by 1 base, with 12 bases between. The CDR3 runs to 16 residues.

This chain uses TRBV27 with TRBJ1-6; D is undetermined. Per germline, CDR1 MNHEY and CDR2 SMNVEV (reference sequence). The CDR3 spans 12 residues. V lost 5 bases and J 13 bases, leaving 12 bases between the germline ends. CDR3 DNA: TGTGCCAGCAGTCTACCGGGTCGTCCCCTCCACTTT. It translates to CASSLPGRPLHF.

This clonotype was seen repeatedly, ten times or more. The V call is TRBV7-8, the J call TRBJ2-7; 13 positions agree with TRBD2. The CDR3 spans 16 residues. Germline CDR1 reads SGHVS; CDR2 reads FQNEAQ. J was trimmed by 2 bases and V by 4 bases; bases with no gene match: 5. The CDR3 region has the DNA TGTGCCAGCAGCTCAACCGGACTAGCGGGAGCCTACGAGCAGTACTTC. Its translation is CASSSTGLAGAYEQYF.

This clonotype has at least ten counts. The chain couples TRBV6-2 or TRBV6-3 to TRBJ2-7; no clear D. CDR3 size: 14 residues. V was trimmed by 6 bases and J by 6 bases, leaving 18 bases between them. Germline assignment: CDR1 MNHEY and CDR2 SVGEGT. This chain's CDR3 is CASSPTNIRREQYF. In nucleotides, the CDR3 is TGTGCCAGCAGCCCCACGAACATCCGCCGCGAGCAGTACTTC.

This clonotype came up many times. The chain uses TRBV7-9 and TRBJ1-6; 8 bases match TRBD1. This CDR3 region has 17 residues. With 1 base clipped from V and 9 bases from J, the junction kept 11 bases outside the gene matches. Germline lookup yields CDR1 SEHNR and CDR2 FQNEAQ (reference sequence). This chain's CDR3 is CASSLGTGNTGSSPLHF. The DNA for the CDR3 is TGTGCCAGCAGCTTAGGGACAGGGAATACCGGGTCTTCACCCCTCCACTTT. Combining the CDR3 with reference TRBV7-9 and TRBJ1-6 gives the whole variable domain DTGVSQNPRHKITKRGQNVTFRCDPISEHNRLYWYRQTLGQGPEFLTYFQNEAQLEKSRLLSDRFSAERPKGSFSTLEIQRTEQGDSAMYLCASSLGTGNTGSSPLHFGNGTRLTVT.

This clonotype came up many times. The chain joins TRBV4-2 to TRBJ1-3; D remains ambiguous. V was pared by 0 bases and J by 4 bases, with 4 bases between. Germline V gene data show CDR1 as LGHNA and CDR2 as YNFKEQ. The CDR3 extends over 13 amino acids. Written as DNA, the CDR3 is TGTGCCAGCAGCCAAGAAAGGGGAAACACCATATATTTT. It specifies CASSQERGNTIYF.

This clonotype was seen at least ten times. This rearrangement joins TRBV4-1 to TRBJ1-4, with D uncertain. The CDR3 contains 17 residues. Between the trimmed V and J ends, which lost 4 bases and 0 bases, there was a span of 15 bases. Germline assignment: CDR1 MGHRA and CDR2 YSYEKL. CDR3 DNA: TGCGCCAGCAGCCGCGGGCGACCTAAAACAACTAATGAAAAACTGTTTTTT. Translation gives CASSRGRPKTTNEKLFF.